These 29 T cell receptor beta chains originate from one sample sequenced in a study of graft-versus-host responses after intestinal transplantation. The protocol was immunoSEQ multiplex PCR, while the TCRdb copy is restricted to in-frame clones and leaves out a portion. Among some 9,300 clones listed, around 91% were seen once. Here the sequenced sample was PBMCs, taken approximately 47 days after intestinal transplant. The receptors come from a human patient who received an intestinal transplant, so some T cells may come from the graft donor.

V is TRBV9 and J is TRBJ2-1; D might be TRBD1 (6 bases). Trimming took 0 bases from V and 8 from J, leaving 15 bases between them. The CDR3 extends over 15 amino acids. Germline CDR1 and CDR2: SGDLS and YYNGEE. The chain's CDR3 is CASSVEEGVPHEQFF. In nucleotides, the CDR3 is TGTGCCAGCAGCGTAGAAGAGGGGGTTCCTCATGAGCAGTTCTTC. Together with reference TRBV9 and TRBJ2-1, the CDR3 gives the full variable domain: DSGVTQTPKHLITATGQRVTLRCSPRSGDLSVYWYQQSLDQGLQFLIQYYNGEERAKGNILERFSAQQFPDLHSELNLSSLELGDSALYFCASSVEEGVPHEQFFGPGTRLTVL.

V usage is TRBV4-1 and J usage is TRBJ2-1; 12 positions agree with TRBD2. The CDR3 contains 14 residues. Germline CDR1 and CDR2: MGHRA and YSYEKL. Trimming cost V 4 bases and J 7 bases; bases outside gene matches: 2. The CDR3 sequence: CASSLGLAGNEQFF. CDR3 nucleotides: TGCGCCAGCAGCCTCGGACTAGCGGGGAATGAGCAGTTCTTC.

This chain connects TRBV7-9 to TRBJ2-1; a possible D gene is TRBD2 (7 bases). Trimming took off 3 bases at V and 15 bases at J, with 15 bases between the two ends. The CDR3 is 12 amino acids. Per the germline V gene, CDR1 is SEHNR and CDR2 is FQNEAQ (reference sequence). CDR3 region: CASSFEGGFRFF. The CDR3 DNA is TGTGCCAGCAGCTTTGAGGGGGGGTTCCGGTTCTTC.

The chain is built from TRBV18 and TRBJ2-7; a possible D gene is TRBD1 (5 bases). V shed 8 bases and J shed 2 bases, with 19 bases lying between them. Germline CDR1 is KGHSH and CDR2 is LQKENI. The CDR3 is made up of 15 amino acids. The CDR3 region is CASPVGDSNTYEQYF. In nucleotides, the CDR3 is TGTGCCAGCCCGGTGGGTGACAGTAACACCTACGAGCAGTACTTC.

This rearrangement joins TRBV9 to TRBJ2-3, with unresolved D. CDR1 is SGDLS and CDR2 is YYNGEE in the germline V gene. Trimming stripped 0 bases from V and 2 bases from J, with 13 bases between. The CDR3 spans 16 residues. In DNA form, the CDR3 reads TGTGCCAGCAGCGTAGAGGTGCAGGCAGCCACAGATACGCAGTATTTT. This sequence encodes CASSVEVQAATDTQYF.

The rearrangement joins TRBV4-1 to TRBJ1-3, with D hard to call. CDR1 is MGHRA, CDR2 YSYEKL, per germline. This CDR3 region has 19 residues. The V end lost 4 bases, the J end lost 0 bases, and 22 bases lay between the germline ends. The CDR3 is CASSRLLYGLSRSGNTIYF. Written as DNA, the CDR3 is TGCGCCAGCAGCCGCCTCTTATATGGGCTTTCCCGCTCTGGAAACACCATATATTTT.

The chain combines TRBV28 with TRBJ2-5; the D gene could be TRBD1 or TRBD2 (5 bases each). This CDR3 contains 14 residues. V was pared by 5 bases and J by 4 bases, with 14 bases between. Germline V lookup: CDR1 MDHEN, CDR2 SYDVKM. Here the CDR3 reads CASSPGWGLETQYF. The CDR3 bases are TGTGCCAGCAGTCCAGGGTGGGGGTTAGAGACCCAGTACTTC.

This sequence joins TRBV14 and TRBJ2-6; D gene uncertain. Trimming shortened V by 4 bases and J by 5 bases, and 0 bases separated the two germline ends. The germline gives CDR1 SGHDN, CDR2 FVKESK. This CDR3 has 11 residues. The CDR3 loop reads CASSRANVLTF. The CDR3 DNA sequence: TGTGCCAGCAGCCGGGCCAACGTCCTGACTTTC.

This chain joins TRBV15 and TRBJ2-6; 7 bases are a match to TRBD1. Germline V CDR1 and CDR2: LNHNV, YYDKDF (reference sequence). The ends lost 2 bases at V and 4 bases at J; junction bases unmatched: 2. The CDR3 loop spans 15 amino acids. The chain's CDR3 is CATSRRTGGANVLTF. The CDR3 region has the DNA TGTGCCACCAGCAGAAGGACAGGCGGGGCCAACGTCCTGACTTTC.

The rearrangement joins TRBV5-6 to TRBJ1-1, with D maybe TRBD1 (6 bases). The V end lost 0 bases, the J end lost 6 bases, and 15 bases lay between the germline ends. The CDR3 runs 15 residues. The germline gives CDR1 SGHDT, CDR2 YYEEEE. The CDR3 sequence: CASSLVQGELSEAFF. CDR3 nucleotide sequence: TGTGCCAGCAGCTTGGTACAGGGAGAGTTGTCTGAAGCTTTCTTT.

The rearrangement joins TRBV21-1 to TRBJ2-1. TRBV21-1 is shown as a pseudogene. The CDR3 contains 17 residues. CDR3 region: CASRNDIATHSDNEQFF. In DNA, the CDR3 is TGTGCCAGCAGGAACGACATAGCTACACATTCCGACAATGAGCAGTTCTTC.

The chain carries TRBV29-1 and TRBJ2-2, with D hard to call. Germline lookup yields CDR1 SQVTM and CDR2 ANQGSEA. V was cut by 7 bases and J by 4 bases, with 16 bases left in between. The CDR3 extends over 14 amino acids. CDR3 bases: TGCAGCGGTATGAGCCCCTTAGCCACCGGGGAGCTGTTTTTT. This encodes CSGMSPLATGELFF.

The rearrangement uses TRBV5-1 and TRBJ2-2; the D is unclear. CDR3 size: 14 residues. Germline V gives CDR1 SGHRS, CDR2 YFSETQ. V lost 4 bases and J 2 bases, leaving 9 bases between the germline ends. CDR3 loop: CASSPEPNTGELFF. For the CDR3, the DNA is TGCGCCAGCAGCCCCGAACCTAACACCGGGGAGCTGTTTTTT.

This chain uses TRBV4-1 with TRBJ2-4; TRBD1 might be the D (6 bases). Between the trimmed V and J ends, which lost 1 base and 0 bases, there was a span of 13 bases. Germline assignment: CDR1 MGHRA and CDR2 YSYEKL. The CDR3 consists of 17 residues. The chain's CDR3 is CASSQGTVILAKNIQYF. For the CDR3, the DNA is TGCGCCAGCAGCCAAGGGACAGTTATATTAGCCAAAAACATTCAGTACTTC.

This rearrangement joins TRBV5-6 to TRBJ1-5, with 7 nucleotides matching TRBD1. CDR1 is SGHDT and CDR2 is YYEEEE in the germline V gene. V lost 4 bases and J lost 3; bases outside the gene matches: 7. The CDR3 contains 15 residues. DNA for the CDR3: TGTGCCAGCAGCCCCGGGGACAGATCCAATCAGCCCCAGCATTTT. Translation gives CASSPGDRSNQPQHF.

The chain combines TRBV27 with TRBJ1-2; no clear D gene. Germline CDR1 is MNHEY and CDR2 is SMNVEV (reference sequence). The CDR3 sequence is 13 residues long. The V and J ends lost 5 bases and 4 bases respectively, with 11 bases between them. The CDR3 protein is CASSPRASYGYTF. The CDR3 DNA reads as TGTGCCAGCAGTCCTCGGGCATCCTATGGCTACACCTTC.

This sequence joins TRBV27 and TRBJ2-1; tentatively, D is TRBD2 (6 bases). The CDR3 runs to 14 residues. Germline V lookup: CDR1 MNHEY, CDR2 SMNVEV (reference sequence). Trimming shortened V by 2 bases and J by 2 bases, and 7 bases separated the two germline ends. The CDR3 is CASSLAGTYNEQFF. The CDR3 bases are TGTGCCAGCAGTTTAGCGGGAACCTACAATGAGCAGTTCTTC.

The chain joins TRBV5-1 to TRBJ2-1, with D unresolved. Germline-derived CDR1 and CDR2 are SGHRS and YFSETQ. The CDR3 is made up of 12 amino acids. The V end lost 5 bases, the J end lost 2 bases, and 5 bases lay between the germline ends. The CDR3 reads CASRLTYNEQFF. The DNA of the CDR3 is TGCGCCAGCAGATTAACCTACAATGAGCAGTTCTTC.

This clone occurred a few times. The chain joins TRBV5-4 to TRBJ2-4; 10 nucleotides match TRBD1. Germline V gene data show CDR1 as SGHNT and CDR2 as YYREEE (reference sequence). The V segment lost 4 bases and the J segment 5 bases; nucleotides outside the gene matches: 0. The CDR3 runs 13 residues. CDR3 DNA sequence: TGTGCCAGCAGCGACAGGGGGCAAAACATTCAGTACTTC. Its protein is CASSDRGQNIQYF.

The rearrangement uses TRBV7-8 and TRBJ2-7; D is unresolved. This CDR3 is built from 14 residues. Germline lookup yields CDR1 SGHVS and CDR2 FQNEAQ. V lost 5 bases and J lost 3, with 14 bases in between. CDR3 in amino acids: CASSGPPNHYEQYF. Written as DNA, the CDR3 is TGTGCCAGCAGCGGACCCCCTAACCACTACGAGCAGTACTTC.

The gene calls are TRBV5-1 and TRBJ1-5, with 7 positions matching TRBD1. Germline V gene lookup returns CDR1 SGHRS and CDR2 YFSETQ. Germline trimming cut 6 bases from V and 8 bases from J; bases unmatched to any gene: 8. The CDR3 is 13 amino acids. The CDR3 nucleotides are TGCGCCAGCAAGCGGGACAGCGGGGAGCCCCAGCATTTT. This sequence encodes CASKRDSGEPQHF. Variable domain in full (rest from reference TRBV5-1 and TRBJ1-5): KAGVTQTPRYLIKTRGQQVTLSCSPISGHRSVSWYQQTPGQGLQFLFEYFSETQRNKGNFPGRFSGRQFSNSRSEMNVSTLELGDSALYLCASKRDSGEPQHFGDGTRLSIL.

This sequence joins TRBV27 and TRBJ1-5; D gene uncertain. Germline CDR1 MNHEY, CDR2 SMNVEV (reference sequence). V lost 0 bases to trimming and J lost 5 bases, with 11 bases between them. The CDR3 runs to 15 residues. The DNA of the CDR3 is TGTGCCAGCAGTTTATCGATGGGTGGCGATCAGCCCCAGCATTTT. Translating it yields CASSLSMGGDQPQHF.

The J gene is TRBJ2-7, the V gene TRBV5-1; 10 bases agree with TRBD1. Trimming cost V 2 bases and J 3 bases; bases outside gene matches: 5. Germline values: CDR1 SGHRS, CDR2 YFSETQ. CDR3 length: 15 residues. CDR3 sequence reads: CASSLTGTGVYEQYF. The CDR3 DNA reads as TGCGCCAGCAGCTTAACCGGGACAGGGGTCTACGAGCAGTACTTC.

The count of this clone is one. The rearrangement links TRBV7-2 to TRBJ1-6; no clear D. Trimming stripped 4 bases from V and 6 bases from J, with 4 bases between. In germline, CDR1 is SGHTA, CDR2 FQGNSA. This CDR3 is built from 12 residues. The CDR3 spells CASSYLNSPLHF. Written as DNA, the CDR3 is TGTGCCAGCAGCTACCTTAATTCACCCCTCCACTTT.

The chain has TRBV9 and TRBJ2-1; D call uncertain. This CDR3 is 13 amino acids long. Germline lookup yields CDR1 SGDLS and CDR2 YYNGEE. The V end was cut by 1 base, the J end by 7 bases, with 9 bases between. The CDR3 nucleotides read TGTGCCAGCAGCGTATGGGCTGGGAATGAGCAGTTCTTC. The encoded protein is CASSVWAGNEQFF. The full variable domain, completed using reference TRBV9 and TRBJ2-1, is DSGVTQTPKHLITATGQRVTLRCSPRSGDLSVYWYQQSLDQGLQFLIQYYNGEERAKGNILERFSAQQFPDLHSELNLSSLELGDSALYFCASSVWAGNEQFFGPGTRLTVL.

The genes are TRBV11-2 and TRBJ2-7, with D possibly TRBD1 on 6 matching bases. Trimming took off 1 base at V and 2 bases at J, with 12 bases between the two ends. The germline gives CDR1 SGHAT, CDR2 FQNNGV. The CDR3 sequence is 15 residues long. The CDR3 loop reads CASSLVYQGTYEQYF. CDR3 sequence (DNA): TGTGCCAGCAGCTTAGTGTACCAGGGGACCTACGAGCAGTACTTC.

This clone was found a few times. The chain combines TRBV6-1 with TRBJ2-3, with 8 bases fitting TRBD2. The ends lost 1 base at V and 7 bases at J; junction bases unmatched: 7. The CDR3 runs 15 residues. From germline, CDR1 is MNHNS and CDR2 SASEGT. The CDR3 bases are TGTGCCAGCAGTGAAGGCCCAGCGGGGGTAAATACGCAGTATTTT. It is translated as CASSEGPAGVNTQYF.

The rearrangement uses TRBV6-5 and TRBJ2-3; D uncertain. Germline V gives CDR1 MNHEY, CDR2 SVGAGI. The CDR3 has 13 amino acids. V lost 9 bases, J lost 6 bases, and 16 bases lay in between. This chain's CDR3 is CASGPEISDTQYF. The CDR3 bases are TGTGCCAGTGGCCCGGAAATTTCGGATACGCAGTATTTT.

V and J are TRBV19 and TRBJ2-1; 7 bases fit TRBD1. V shed 4 bases, J shed 2 bases, and the junction held 5 bases outside the gene matches. This CDR3 contains 15 residues. Germline CDR1 LNHDA, CDR2 SQIVND (reference sequence). This chain's CDR3 is CASSTTGDAYNEQFF. The CDR3 DNA follows: TGTGCCAGTAGTACCACAGGGGACGCCTACAATGAGCAGTTCTTC.